This TCR beta chain was observed in a study of cytomegalovirus exposure and HLA in healthy donors. Germline CDR1 SQVTM, CDR2 ANQGSEA. The J segment lost 5 bases and the V segment lost 6 bases, leaving 12 bases of the junction unmatched. The CDR3 totals 14 residues. The primer mix had 60 Vbeta and 13 Jbeta primers. TCRdb's table, derived via immunoSEQ multiplex PCR, lists solely in-frame clones and lacks some. This listing includes about 210,000 clones. The TCR originated in a woman in her 30s in good health and CMV-seropositive. Sequenced sample: PBMCs. The chain joins TRBV29-1 to TRBJ2-5; TRBD2 matches at 7 bases. The CDR3, as DNA: TGCAGCGTAGACTCAGGTGCCGGGGGGGAGACCCAGTACTTC. Protein sequence: CSVDSGAGGETQYF.